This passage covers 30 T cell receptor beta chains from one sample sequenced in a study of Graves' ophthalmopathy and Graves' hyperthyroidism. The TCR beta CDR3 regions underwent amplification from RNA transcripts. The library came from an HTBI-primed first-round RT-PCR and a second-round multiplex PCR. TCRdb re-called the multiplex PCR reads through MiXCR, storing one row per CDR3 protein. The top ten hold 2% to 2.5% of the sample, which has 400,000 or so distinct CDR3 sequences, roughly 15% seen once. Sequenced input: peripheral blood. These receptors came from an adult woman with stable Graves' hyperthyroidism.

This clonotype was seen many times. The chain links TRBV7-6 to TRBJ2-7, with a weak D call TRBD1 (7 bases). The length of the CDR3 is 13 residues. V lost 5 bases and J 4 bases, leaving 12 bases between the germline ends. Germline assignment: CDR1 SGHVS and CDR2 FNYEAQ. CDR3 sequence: CASSRGTAYEQYF. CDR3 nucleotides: TGTGCCAGCAGCCGCGGGACAGCTTACGAGCAGTACTTC.

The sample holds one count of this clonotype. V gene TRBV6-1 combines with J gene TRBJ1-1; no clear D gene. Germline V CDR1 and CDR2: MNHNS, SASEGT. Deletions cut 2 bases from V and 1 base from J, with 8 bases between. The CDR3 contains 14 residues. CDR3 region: CASSERWQNTEAFF. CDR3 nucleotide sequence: TGTGCCAGCAGTGAACGATGGCAGAACACTGAAGCTTTCTTT.

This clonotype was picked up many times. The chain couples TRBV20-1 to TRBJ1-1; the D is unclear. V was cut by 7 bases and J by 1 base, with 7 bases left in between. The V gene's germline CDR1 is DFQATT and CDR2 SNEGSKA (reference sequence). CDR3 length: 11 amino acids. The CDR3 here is CSGNPNTEAFF. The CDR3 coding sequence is TGCAGTGGTAATCCGAACACTGAAGCTTTCTTT.

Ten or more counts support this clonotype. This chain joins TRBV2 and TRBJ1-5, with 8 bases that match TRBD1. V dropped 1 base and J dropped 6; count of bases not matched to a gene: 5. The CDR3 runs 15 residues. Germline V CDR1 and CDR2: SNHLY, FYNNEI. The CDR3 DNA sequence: TGTGCCAGCAGTGAAGGTGGACAGGGTCTTCAGCCCCAGCATTTT. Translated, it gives CASSEGGQGLQPQHF. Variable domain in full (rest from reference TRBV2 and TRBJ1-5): EPEVTQTPSHQVTQMGQEVILRCVPISNHLYFYWYRQILGQKVEFLVSFYNNEISEKSEIFDDQFSVERPDGSNFTLKIRSTKLEDSAMYFCASSEGGQGLQPQHFGDGTRLSIL.

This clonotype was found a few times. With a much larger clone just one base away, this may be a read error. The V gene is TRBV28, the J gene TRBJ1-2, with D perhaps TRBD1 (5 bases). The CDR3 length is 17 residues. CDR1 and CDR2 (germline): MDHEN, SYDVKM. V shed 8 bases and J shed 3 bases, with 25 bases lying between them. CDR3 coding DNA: TGTGCCAGCGGCCGTCATCGGTGGGGGACGGGGGACTATGGCTACACCTTC. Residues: CASGRHRWGTGDYGYTF.

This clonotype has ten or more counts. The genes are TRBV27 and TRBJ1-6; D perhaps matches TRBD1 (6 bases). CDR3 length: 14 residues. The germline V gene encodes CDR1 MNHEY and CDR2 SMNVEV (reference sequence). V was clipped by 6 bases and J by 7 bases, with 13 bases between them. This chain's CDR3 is CASRSGTTNSPLHF. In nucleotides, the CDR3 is TGTGCCAGCAGATCCGGGACAACCAATTCACCCCTCCACTTT.

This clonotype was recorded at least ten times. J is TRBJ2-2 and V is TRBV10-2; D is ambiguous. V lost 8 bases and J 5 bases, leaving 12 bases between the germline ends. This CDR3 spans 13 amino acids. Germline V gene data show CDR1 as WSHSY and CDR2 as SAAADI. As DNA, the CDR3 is TGCGCCAGCGGGTTCCCGGGTACCGGGGAGCTGTTTTTT. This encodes CASGFPGTGELFF.

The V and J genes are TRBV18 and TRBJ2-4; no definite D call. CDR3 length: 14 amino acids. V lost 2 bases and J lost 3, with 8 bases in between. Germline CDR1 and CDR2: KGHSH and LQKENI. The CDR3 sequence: CASSPGVSKNIQYF. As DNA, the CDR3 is TGTGCCAGCTCACCAGGAGTGAGCAAAAACATTCAGTACTTC. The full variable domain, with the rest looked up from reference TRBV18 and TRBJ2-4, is NAGVMQNPRHLVRRRGQEARLRCSPMKGHSHVYWYRQLPEEGLKFMVYLQKENIIDESGMPKERFSAEFPKEGPSILRIQQVVRGDSAAYFCASSPGVSKNIQYFGAGTRLSVL.

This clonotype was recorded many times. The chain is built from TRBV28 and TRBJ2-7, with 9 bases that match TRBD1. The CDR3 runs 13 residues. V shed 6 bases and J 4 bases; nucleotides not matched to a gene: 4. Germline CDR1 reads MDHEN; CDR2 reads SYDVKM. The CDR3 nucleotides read TGTGCCAGCAGAGTGACAGGGGGATACGAGCAGTACTTC. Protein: CASRVTGGYEQYF.

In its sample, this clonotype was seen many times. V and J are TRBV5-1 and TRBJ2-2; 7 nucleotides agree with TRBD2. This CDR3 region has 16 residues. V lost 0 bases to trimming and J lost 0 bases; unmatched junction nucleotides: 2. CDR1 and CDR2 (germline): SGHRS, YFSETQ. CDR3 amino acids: CASSLAGGTNTGELFF. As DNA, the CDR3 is TGCGCCAGCAGCTTGGCGGGAGGCACGAACACCGGGGAGCTGTTTTTT.

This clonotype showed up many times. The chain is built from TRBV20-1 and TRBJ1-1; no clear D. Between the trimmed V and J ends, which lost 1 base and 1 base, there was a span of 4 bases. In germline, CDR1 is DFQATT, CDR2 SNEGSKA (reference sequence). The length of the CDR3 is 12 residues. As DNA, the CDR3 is TGCAGTGCTAGAGTCCAGAACACTGAAGCTTTCTTT. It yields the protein CSARVQNTEAFF.

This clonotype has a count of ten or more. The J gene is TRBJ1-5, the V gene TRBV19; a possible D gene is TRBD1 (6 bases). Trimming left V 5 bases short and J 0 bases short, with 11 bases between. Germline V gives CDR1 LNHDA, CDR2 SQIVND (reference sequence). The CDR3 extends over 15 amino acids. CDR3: CASSRTDYSNQPQHF. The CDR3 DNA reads TGTGCCAGTAGTCGGACAGACTATAGCAATCAGCCCCAGCATTTT.

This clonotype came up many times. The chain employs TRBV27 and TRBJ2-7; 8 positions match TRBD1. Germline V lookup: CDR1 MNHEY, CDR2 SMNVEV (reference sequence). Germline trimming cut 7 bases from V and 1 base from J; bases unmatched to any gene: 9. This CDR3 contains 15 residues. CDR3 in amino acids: CASKEGTGPSYEQYF. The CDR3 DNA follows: TGTGCCAGCAAAGAGGGGACAGGACCATCCTACGAGCAGTACTTC.

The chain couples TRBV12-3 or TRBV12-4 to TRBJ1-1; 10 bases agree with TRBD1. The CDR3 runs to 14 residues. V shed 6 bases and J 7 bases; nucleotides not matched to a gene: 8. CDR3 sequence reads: CASSPGTGVGEAFF. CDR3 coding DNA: TGTGCCAGCAGCCCCGGGACAGGGGTGGGTGAAGCTTTCTTT.

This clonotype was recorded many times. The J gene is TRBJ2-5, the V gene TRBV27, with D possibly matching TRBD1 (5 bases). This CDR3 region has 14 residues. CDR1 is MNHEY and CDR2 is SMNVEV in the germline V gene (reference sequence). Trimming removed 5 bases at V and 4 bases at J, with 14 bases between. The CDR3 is CASSLQPQGETQYF. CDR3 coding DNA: TGTGCCAGCAGTCTTCAACCTCAGGGAGAGACCCAGTACTTC.

The CDR3 protein is CATSDGTGSRTEAFF. The CDR3, as DNA: TGTGCCACCAGTGATGGGACAGGCTCCCGCACTGAAGCTTTCTTT. V usage is TRBV24-1 and J usage is TRBJ1-1; TRBD1 agrees at 8 bases. The CDR3 is 15 amino acids. Per germline, CDR1 KGHDR and CDR2 SFDVKD. Trimming at V came to 3 bases and at J to 4 bases, leaving 6 bases not matched to a gene.

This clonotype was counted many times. CDR3 sequence: CASTTGYEGTGELFF. CDR3 coding DNA: TGTGCCAGCACGACAGGGTATGAAGGCACCGGGGAGCTGTTTTTT. This sequence joins TRBV28 and TRBJ2-2; 7 nucleotides line up with TRBD1. Germline V gene data show CDR1 as MDHEN and CDR2 as SYDVKM. The junction had 9 bases not matched to a gene; V was cut back by 7 bases and J by 4 bases. The CDR3 has 15 residues.

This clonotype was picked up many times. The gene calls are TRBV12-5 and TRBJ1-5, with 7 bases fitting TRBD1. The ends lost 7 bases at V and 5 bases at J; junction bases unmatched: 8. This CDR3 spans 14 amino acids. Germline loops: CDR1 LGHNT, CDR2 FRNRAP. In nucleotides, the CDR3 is TGTGCTAGTGCCGAGGGACAGCCCTATCAGCCCCAGCATTTT. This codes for CASAEGQPYQPQHF.

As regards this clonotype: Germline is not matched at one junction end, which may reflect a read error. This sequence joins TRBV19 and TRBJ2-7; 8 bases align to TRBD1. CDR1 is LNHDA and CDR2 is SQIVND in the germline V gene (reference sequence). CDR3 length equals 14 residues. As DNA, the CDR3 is TGTGCCAGTAGTACCGGGACAGGCCCCTACGAGCAGTGCTTC. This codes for CASSTGTGPYEQCF.

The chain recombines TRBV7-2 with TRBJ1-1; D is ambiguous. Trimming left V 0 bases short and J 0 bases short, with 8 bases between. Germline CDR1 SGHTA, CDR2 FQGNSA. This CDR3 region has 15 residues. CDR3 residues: CASSLATRVNTEAFF. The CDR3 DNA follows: TGTGCCAGCAGCTTAGCGACTAGGGTGAACACTGAAGCTTTCTTT.

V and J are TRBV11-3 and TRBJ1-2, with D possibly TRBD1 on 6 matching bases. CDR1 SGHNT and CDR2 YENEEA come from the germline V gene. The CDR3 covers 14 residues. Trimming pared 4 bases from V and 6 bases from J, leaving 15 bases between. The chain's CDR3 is CASSSDWGQDGYTF. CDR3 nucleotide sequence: TGTGCCAGCAGCTCAGACTGGGGGCAGGATGGCTACACCTTC.

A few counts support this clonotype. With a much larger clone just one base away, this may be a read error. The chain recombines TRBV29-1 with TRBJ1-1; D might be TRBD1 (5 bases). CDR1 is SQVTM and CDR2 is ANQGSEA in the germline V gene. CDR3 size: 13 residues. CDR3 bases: TGCAGCGCCGGGCAGTACCTGGGGACTGAAGCTTGCTTT. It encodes CSAGQYLGTEACF.

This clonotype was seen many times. The CDR3 region is CSARSGQNYGYTF. The DNA of the CDR3 is TGCAGTGCTAGGTCGGGACAGAACTATGGCTACACCTTC. The chain joins TRBV20-1 to TRBJ1-2; 7 nucleotides align to TRBD1. The V segment lost 3 bases and the J segment 2 bases; nucleotides outside the gene matches: 3. The CDR3 totals 13 residues. The germline gives CDR1 DFQATT, CDR2 SNEGSKA (reference sequence).

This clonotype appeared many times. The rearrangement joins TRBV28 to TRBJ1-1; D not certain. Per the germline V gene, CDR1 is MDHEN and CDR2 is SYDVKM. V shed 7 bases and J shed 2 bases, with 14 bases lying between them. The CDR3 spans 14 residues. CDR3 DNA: TGTGCCAGCATTAATCCCCTCCCTAACACTGAAGCTTTCTTT. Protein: CASINPLPNTEAFF.

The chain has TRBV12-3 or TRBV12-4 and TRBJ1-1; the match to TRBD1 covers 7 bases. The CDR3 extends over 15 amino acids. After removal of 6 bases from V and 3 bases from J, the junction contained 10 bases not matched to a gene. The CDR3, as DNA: TGTGCCAGCAGGGACCTAGGGGGCGCGGACACTGAAGCTTTCTTT. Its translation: CASRDLGGADTEAFF.

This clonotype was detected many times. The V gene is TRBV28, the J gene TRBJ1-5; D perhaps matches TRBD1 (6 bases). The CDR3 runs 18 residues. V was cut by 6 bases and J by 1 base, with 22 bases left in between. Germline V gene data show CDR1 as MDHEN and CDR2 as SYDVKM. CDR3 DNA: TGTGCCAGCAGAACCACCCGCTTGAGGGGGTCGAGCAATCAGCCCCAGCATTTT. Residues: CASRTTRLRGSSNQPQHF. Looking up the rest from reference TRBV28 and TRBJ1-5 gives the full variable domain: DVKVTQSSRYLVKRTGEKVFLECVQDMDHENMFWYRQDPGLGLRLIYFSYDVKMKEKGDIPEGYSVSREKKERFSLILESASTNQTSMYLCASRTTRLRGSSNQPQHFGDGTRLSIL.

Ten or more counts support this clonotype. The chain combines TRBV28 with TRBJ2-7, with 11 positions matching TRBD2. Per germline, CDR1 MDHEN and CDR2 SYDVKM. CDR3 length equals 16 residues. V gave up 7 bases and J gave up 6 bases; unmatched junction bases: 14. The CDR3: CASTNLSPSGRSEQYF. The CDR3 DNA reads TGTGCCAGCACCAACCTCTCCCCTAGCGGGAGGTCCGAGCAGTACTTC. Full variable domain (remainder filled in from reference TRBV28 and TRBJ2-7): DVKVTQSSRYLVKRTGEKVFLECVQDMDHENMFWYRQDPGLGLRLIYFSYDVKMKEKGDIPEGYSVSREKKERFSLILESASTNQTSMYLCASTNLSPSGRSEQYFGPGTRLTVT.

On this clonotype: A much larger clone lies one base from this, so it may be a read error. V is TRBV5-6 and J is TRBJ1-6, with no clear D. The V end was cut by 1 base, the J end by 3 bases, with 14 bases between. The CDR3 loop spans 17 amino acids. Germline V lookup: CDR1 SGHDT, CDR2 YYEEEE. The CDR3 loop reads CASSLFGSGSYNSPLHF. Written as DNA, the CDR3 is TGTGCCAGCAGCTTGTTTGGGAGCGGAAGCTATAATTCACCCCTCCACTTT.

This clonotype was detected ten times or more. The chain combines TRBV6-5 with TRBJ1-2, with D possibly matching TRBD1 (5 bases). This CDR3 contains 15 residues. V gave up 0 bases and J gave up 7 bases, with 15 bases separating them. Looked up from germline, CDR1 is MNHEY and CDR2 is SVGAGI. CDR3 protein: CASSYSTGPSGGYTF. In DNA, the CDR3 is TGTGCCAGCAGTTACTCTACAGGACCCAGTGGTGGCTACACCTTC.

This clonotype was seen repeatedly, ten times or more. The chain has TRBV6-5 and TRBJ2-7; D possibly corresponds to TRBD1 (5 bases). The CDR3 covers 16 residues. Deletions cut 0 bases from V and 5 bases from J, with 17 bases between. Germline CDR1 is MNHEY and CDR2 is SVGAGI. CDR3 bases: TGTGCCAGCAGTTACTCGGCGGACACCTATTGGAACGAGCAGTACTTC. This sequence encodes CASSYSADTYWNEQYF.